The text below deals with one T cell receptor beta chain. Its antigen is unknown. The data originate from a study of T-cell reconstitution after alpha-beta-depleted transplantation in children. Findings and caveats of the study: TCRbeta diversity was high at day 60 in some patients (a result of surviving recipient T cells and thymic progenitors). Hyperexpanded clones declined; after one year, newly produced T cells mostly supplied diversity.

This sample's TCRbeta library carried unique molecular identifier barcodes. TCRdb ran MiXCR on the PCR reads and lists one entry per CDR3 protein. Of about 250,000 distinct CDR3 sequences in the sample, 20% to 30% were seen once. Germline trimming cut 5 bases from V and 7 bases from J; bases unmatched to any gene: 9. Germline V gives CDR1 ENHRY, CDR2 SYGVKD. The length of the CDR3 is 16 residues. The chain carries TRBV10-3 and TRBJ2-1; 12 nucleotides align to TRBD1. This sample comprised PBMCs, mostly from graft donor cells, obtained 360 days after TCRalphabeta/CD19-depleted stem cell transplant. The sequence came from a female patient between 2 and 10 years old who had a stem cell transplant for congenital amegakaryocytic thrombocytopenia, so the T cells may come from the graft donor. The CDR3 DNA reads TGTGCCATCAGTTCCTCCGGGACAGGGGGCTTAAATGAGCAGTTCTTC. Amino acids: CAISSSGTGGLNEQFF.